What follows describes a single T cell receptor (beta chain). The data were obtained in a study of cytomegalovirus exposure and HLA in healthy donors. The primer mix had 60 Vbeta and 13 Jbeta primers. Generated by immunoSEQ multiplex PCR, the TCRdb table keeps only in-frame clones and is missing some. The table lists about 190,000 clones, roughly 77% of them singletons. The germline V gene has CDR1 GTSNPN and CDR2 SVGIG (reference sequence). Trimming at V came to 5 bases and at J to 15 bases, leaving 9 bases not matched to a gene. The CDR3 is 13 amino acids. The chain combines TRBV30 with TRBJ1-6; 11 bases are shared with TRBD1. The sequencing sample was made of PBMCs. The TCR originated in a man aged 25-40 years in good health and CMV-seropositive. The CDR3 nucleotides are TGTGCCTGGGGAACCGGGACAGGGGGGTTCCTCCACTTT. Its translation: CAWGTGTGGFLHF.